The 26 T cell receptor beta chains reported below all come from one sample, sequenced in a study of T-cell reconstitution after alpha-beta-depleted transplantation in children. The library targeted TCRbeta and was prepared with unique molecular identifiers. TCRdb itself ran the PCR reads through MiXCR, one entry per CDR3 protein. The data contain approximately 250,000 distinct CDR3 sequences, around 9.7% of them singletons. The source was PBMCs from the stem cell graft donor, collected from the stem cell graft. These TCRs come from a human donor who donated a stem cell graft to a child with SCID.

This clonotype was seen at least ten times. The J gene is TRBJ2-1, the V gene TRBV4-1, with 12 bases fitting TRBD2. CDR1 is MGHRA and CDR2 is YSYEKL in the germline V gene. CDR3 length: 16 amino acids. V gave up 1 base and J gave up 9 bases; unmatched junction bases: 7. The CDR3 loop reads CASSQVASGGAGEQFF. In DNA form, the CDR3 reads TGCGCCAGCAGCCAAGTGGCTAGCGGGGGGGCAGGTGAGCAGTTCTTC.

The table lists this clonotype with many counts. The chain employs TRBV18 and TRBJ2-1, with 12 bases that match TRBD2. The CDR3 loop spans 15 amino acids. The ends lost 8 bases at V and 4 bases at J; junction bases unmatched: 6. Germline CDR1 is KGHSH and CDR2 is LQKENI. The DNA of the CDR3 is TGTGCCAGCAGTCCACTAGCGGGGGGATACAATGAGCAGTTCTTC. Translated: CASSPLAGGYNEQFF.

This clonotype occurred many times. The chain is built from TRBV6-6 and TRBJ2-7; D remains ambiguous. Germline V lookup: CDR1 MNHNY, CDR2 SVGAGI (reference sequence). The CDR3 spans 11 residues. The V end lost 4 bases, the J end lost 4 bases, and 5 bases lay between the germline ends. The CDR3 sequence is CASSSQYEQYF. DNA of the CDR3: TGTGCCAGCAGTTCGCAGTACGAGCAGTACTTC.

Ten or more counts support this clonotype. The V call is TRBV15, the J call TRBJ2-2; D remains ambiguous. The germline gives CDR1 LNHNV, CDR2 YYDKDF (reference sequence). The V gene lost 4 bases and the J gene lost 2 bases, with 5 bases spanning the gap. The CDR3 extends over 13 amino acids. CDR3 amino acids: CATSTINTGELFF. Here the CDR3 DNA reads TGTGCCACCAGCACAATCAACACCGGGGAGCTGTTTTTT.

Only a few counts were recorded for this clonotype. V gene TRBV20-1 combines with J gene TRBJ2-5, with D hard to call. CDR3 length equals 11 residues. Trimming removed 3 bases from V and 3 bases from J, with 5 bases in between. CDR1 and CDR2 from the germline V gene are DFQATT and SNEGSKA (reference sequence). CDR3 protein: CSASKEETQYF. The CDR3, as DNA: TGCAGTGCTAGTAAGGAAGAGACCCAGTACTTC.

This clonotype occurred many times. The chain has TRBV5-1 and TRBJ1-2; D may be TRBD1 (5 bases). Germline CDR1 SGHRS, CDR2 YFSETQ. The CDR3 spans 12 residues. V was shortened by 4 bases and J by 7 bases, with 11 bases between the two germline ends. The DNA for the CDR3 is TGCGCCAGCAGCCCCAGGGATCCTGGCTACACCTTC. This gives the protein CASSPRDPGYTF.

This clonotype was recorded many times. Here the CDR3 reads CATSTHQYQETQYF. In DNA form, the CDR3 reads TGTGCCACCAGCACCCACCAGTACCAAGAGACCCAGTACTTC. The chain combines TRBV15 with TRBJ2-5; D is unclear. V dropped 4 bases and J dropped 0 bases, with 9 bases sitting between them. CDR3 length equals 14 residues. Germline assignment: CDR1 LNHNV and CDR2 YYDKDF (reference sequence). The full variable domain, rest sourced from reference TRBV15 and TRBJ2-5, is DAMVIQNPRYQVTQFGKPVTLSCSQTLNHNVMYWYQQKSSQAPKLLFHYYDKDFNNEADTPDNFQSRRPNTSFCFLDIRSPGLGDTAMYLCATSTHQYQETQYFGPGTRLLVL.

This clonotype was seen many times. V is TRBV12-3 or TRBV12-4 and J is TRBJ1-1; 7 bases are shared with TRBD1. Germline trimming cut 7 bases from V and 3 bases from J; bases unmatched to any gene: 5. The CDR3 runs to 13 residues. CDR3 bases: TGTGCCAGCACCCTTGACAGGGACACTGAAGCTTTCTTT. This codes for CASTLDRDTEAFF.

This clonotype was detected ten times or more. The chain couples TRBV9 to TRBJ1-1, with D possibly TRBD1 on 6 matching bases. This CDR3 comprises 14 residues. The V gene's germline CDR1 is SGDLS and CDR2 YYNGEE. The V end lost 3 bases, the J end lost 5 bases, and 14 bases lay between the germline ends. The CDR3 region is CASSGHRDRTEAFF. DNA for the CDR3: TGTGCCAGCAGCGGCCACAGGGATCGGACTGAAGCTTTCTTT.

This chain uses TRBV4-3 with TRBJ1-1; D is unclear. V gave up 0 bases and J gave up 8 bases, with 16 bases separating them. Germline V CDR1 and CDR2: LGHNA, YSLEER. The CDR3 contains 15 residues. The CDR3 DNA reads TGCGCCAGCAGCCAAGAAATAACCCTTCCGCAGGAAGCTTTCTTT. Its translation is CASSQEITLPQEAFF.

This clonotype was seen many times. This chain joins TRBV10-2 and TRBJ1-1, with no clear D. CDR3 length equals 16 residues. Trimming pared 0 bases from V and 2 bases from J, leaving 13 bases between. Germline CDR1 and CDR2: WSHSY and SAAADI. The CDR3: CASSESTRGLNTEAFF. The CDR3 nucleotides are TGCGCCAGCAGTGAGTCGACGCGAGGTCTCAACACTGAAGCTTTCTTT.

This clonotype was counted many times. The chain combines TRBV5-1 with TRBJ1-2, with 7 bases aligning to TRBD1. CDR1 and CDR2 (germline): SGHRS, YFSETQ. The J segment lost 2 bases and the V segment lost 4 bases, leaving 20 bases of the junction unmatched. The CDR3 totals 19 residues. DNA for the CDR3: TGCGCCAGCAGCCGCTGGTCGCTGGGACAGACCGCCGCGAACTATGGCTACACCTTC. Protein product: CASSRWSLGQTAANYGYTF.

There are many counts of this clonotype. The chain is built from TRBV6-2 or TRBV6-3 and TRBJ2-2; 8 bases agree with TRBD1. Germline CDR1 and CDR2: MNHEY and SVGEGT. The CDR3 consists of 17 residues. V lost 5 bases to trimming and J lost 4 bases; unmatched junction nucleotides: 12. The CDR3 here is CASSPDRVVGGTGELFF. For the CDR3, the DNA is TGTGCCAGCAGTCCGGACAGGGTGGTTGGGGGCACCGGGGAGCTGTTTTTT.

At least ten counts were recorded for this clonotype. The J gene is TRBJ2-7, the V gene TRBV10-3; D is uncertain. V was cut by 8 bases and J by 0 bases, with 8 bases left in between. Germline loops: CDR1 ENHRY, CDR2 SYGVKD. CDR3 size: 12 residues. CDR3 DNA sequence: TGTGCCATCGGGAAGAGCTCCTACGAGCAGTACTTC. It specifies CAIGKSSYEQYF.

At least ten counts were recorded for this clonotype. The chain is built from TRBV29-1 and TRBJ1-4, with D uncertain. Trimming removed 5 bases at V and 3 bases at J, with 13 bases between. The germline CDR1 and CDR2 sequences are SQVTM and ANQGSEA. This CDR3 region has 14 residues. The CDR3 is CSVPDPEANEKLFF. CDR3 DNA sequence: TGCAGCGTTCCGGACCCTGAGGCTAATGAAAAACTGTTTTTT.

This clonotype was seen at least ten times. The chain recombines TRBV12-3 or TRBV12-4 with TRBJ2-2; D gene unclear. V was cut by 1 base and J by 4 bases, with 10 bases left in between. The CDR3 is 15 amino acids. CDR3 sequence (DNA): TGTGCCAGCAGTTTAGACGCGGCCCTCACCGGGGAGCTGTTTTTT. It codes for CASSLDAALTGELFF.

The chain recombines TRBV2 with TRBJ2-1; 9 bases agree with TRBD2. Germline loops: CDR1 SNHLY, CDR2 FYNNEI. V shed 4 bases, J shed 5 bases, and the junction held 9 bases outside the gene matches. The CDR3 runs to 16 residues. The CDR3 nucleotides are TGTGCCAGCAGTGTCTCTGAGCGGGGGGCGGACAATGAGCAGTTCTTC. This codes for CASSVSERGADNEQFF. The entire variable domain, with the rest obtained from reference TRBV2 and TRBJ2-1, is as follows: EPEVTQTPSHQVTQMGQEVILRCVPISNHLYFYWYRQILGQKVEFLVSFYNNEISEKSEIFDDQFSVERPDGSNFTLKIRSTKLEDSAMYFCASSVSERGADNEQFFGPGTRLTVL.

At least ten counts were recorded for this clonotype. The genes are TRBV7-2 and TRBJ2-5; D might be TRBD2 (6 bases). The V gene lost 8 bases and the J gene lost 5 bases, with 24 bases spanning the gap. The V gene's germline CDR1 is SGHTA and CDR2 FQGNSA. The length of the CDR3 is 16 residues. The CDR3 reads CASGRMGSSNQETQYF. For the CDR3, the DNA is TGTGCCAGCGGGAGGATGGGGTCTTCAAATCAGGAGACCCAGTACTTC.

This clonotype came up many times. The gene calls are TRBV20-1 and TRBJ2-7, with D unresolved. CDR1 and CDR2 from the germline V gene are DFQATT and SNEGSKA (reference sequence). With 5 bases removed from V and 1 base from J, the gap between germline ends came to 18 bases. This CDR3 region has 15 residues. DNA of the CDR3: TGCAGTGCTCCGAGGTCAGGACCGGCGTCCTACGAGCAGTACTTC. It specifies CSAPRSGPASYEQYF.

This clonotype was seen ten or more times. The chain uses TRBV20-1 and TRBJ2-2; TRBD2 aligns across 9 bases. In germline, CDR1 is DFQATT, CDR2 SNEGSKA (reference sequence). The CDR3 is 16 residues long. With V trimmed by 3 bases and J by 5 bases, 10 bases remained unmatched. The CDR3 DNA follows: TGCAGTGCTAGCCCCCTAGCGGGGAAGGGAACCGGGGAGCTGTTTTTT. Translated, it gives CSASPLAGKGTGELFF.

This clonotype was observed at least ten times. This rearrangement joins TRBV18 to TRBJ1-2; 7 positions agree with TRBD1. The CDR3 runs to 14 residues. Germline V gives CDR1 KGHSH, CDR2 LQKENI. V gave up 4 bases and J gave up 6 bases; unmatched junction bases: 8. CDR3 nucleotides: TGTGCCAGCTCACGGATTGGACAGGATGATGGCTACACCTTC. This encodes CASSRIGQDDGYTF.

This clonotype was seen many times. This sequence joins TRBV28 and TRBJ2-7, with D possibly TRBD2 on 6 matching bases. This CDR3 is 15 amino acids long. V dropped 4 bases and J dropped 1 base, with 14 bases sitting between them. Germline lookup yields CDR1 MDHEN and CDR2 SYDVKM. In DNA form, the CDR3 reads TGTGCCAGCAGTTCCGCCCCCGGGACTTCCTACGAGCAGTACTTC. It encodes CASSSAPGTSYEQYF.

The sample holds a few counts of this clonotype. In DNA form, the CDR3 reads TGTGCCAGCAGCTCCGGGATAAGAATGGGGCCCCAGCATTTT. Protein: CASSSGIRMGPQHF. The rearrangement joins TRBV5-5 to TRBJ1-5; D is unclear. The germline V gene encodes CDR1 SGHKS and CDR2 YYEKEE (reference sequence). V was clipped by 3 bases and J by 9 bases, with 16 bases between them. This CDR3 has 14 residues.

This clonotype was counted ten times or more. This chain connects TRBV12-3 or TRBV12-4 to TRBJ2-3, with 9 bases that match TRBD2. Trimming at V came to 3 bases and at J to 5 bases, leaving 6 bases not matched to a gene. There are 15 residues in the CDR3. CDR3 in DNA: TGTGCCAGCAGTTTTTGGCTAGCGGGAATAGATACGCAGTATTTT. Amino acid sequence: CASSFWLAGIDTQYF.

This clonotype was picked up many times. V is TRBV2 and J is TRBJ2-1; tentative D call: TRBD2 (6 bases). Trimming removed 4 bases from V and 1 base from J, with 11 bases in between. Germline V gene data show CDR1 as SNHLY and CDR2 as FYNNEI. The CDR3 is 15 amino acids. CDR3 sequence reads: CASSGGRGSYNEQFF. The CDR3 DNA reads as TGTGCCAGCAGTGGCGGGCGGGGATCCTACAATGAGCAGTTCTTC.

This clonotype was counted at least ten times. The rearrangement joins TRBV28 to TRBJ2-3, with 7 bases that match TRBD1. Germline V lookup: CDR1 MDHEN, CDR2 SYDVKM. The CDR3 length is 14 residues. J was trimmed by 0 bases and V by 6 bases; bases with no gene match: 3. Here the CDR3 reads CASRRQGSTDTQYF. In nucleotides, the CDR3 is TGTGCCAGCAGACGACAGGGCAGCACAGATACGCAGTATTTT.